The 2 T cell receptor beta chains below were found in one sample sequenced in a study of blood T cells in healthy people across ages. Sample-barcoded 5' priming and a J-beta primer mix drove a second PCR of about 6 to 12 cycles. TCRdb independently ran MiXCR on the 5' RACE reads; one entry per CDR3 protein. The sample contains fewer than 650,000 distinct CDR3 sequences, about 26% of which appear only once. The same data also contributed to another study, on T cells of mothers and their children.

The sequenced sample consisted of blood. These receptors all stem from a boy between 2 and 15 years old in good health.

In this sample, this clonotype turned up a few times. The V call is TRBV28, the J call TRBJ2-5, with 10 bases aligning to TRBD2. TRBJ2-7 matches the DNA end more closely, so the J call is doubtful. The CDR3 consists of 16 residues. CDR1 MDHEN and CDR2 SYDVKM come from the germline V gene. The CDR3 protein is CASSQREGFSSYEQYF. CDR3 nucleotide sequence: TGTGCCAGCAGTCAGCGGGAGGGATTCAGCTCCTACGAGCAGTACTTC.

This clonotype has only a few counts. V usage is TRBV7-2 and J usage is TRBJ2-3, with 14 nucleotides matching TRBD2. CDR3 size: 16 residues. The junction had 6 bases not matched to a gene; V was cut back by 5 bases and J by 5 bases. Germline V gene sequence: CDR1 SGHTA, CDR2 FQGNSA. CDR3 protein: CASSLTSGRGRDTQYF. In nucleotides, the CDR3 is TGTGCCAGCAGCCTGACTAGCGGGAGGGGGCGAGATACGCAGTATTTT.